The 21 T cell receptor beta chains presented below share a single source sample, sequenced in a study of tumor-infiltrating lymphocytes in primary liver carcinoma. The blood RNA (from unsorted whole blood) was obtained, and germline DNA was also extracted. Starting from approximately 0.45 ug of total RNA, TCR beta cDNA was produced with a primer in the constant region. What produced the TCR beta libraries was three nested multiplex PCR rounds using slightly modified ARM-PCR. Two initial PCR rounds of around 9 cycles each paired TRBV1-TRBV30 forward primers with a C-beta reverse primer. Each CDR3 protein is one row after TCRdb ran MiXCR on the multiplex PCR reads. The sample has approximately 320,000 distinct CDR3 sequences, 58% seen once; the top ten hold 15% to 20%. Sequenced: peripheral blood. These receptors came from a woman in her twenties or thirties with primary liver carcinoma and hepatitis B virus infection.

Remarks on this clonotype: Likely a read error: the CDR3 ends without its conserved phenylalanine or tryptophan. The limits of the CDR3 on the DNA are not certain, so only TCRdb's listed CDR3 is given. J is TRBJ1-2 and V is TRBV7-9; TRBD1, the table's D call, was not compared with the DNA. Germline V gene data show CDR1 as SEHNR and CDR2 as FQNEAQ (reference sequence). The CDR3 spans 13 residues, counting both ends. CDR3 residues: CASSLEGARGYIL.

At least ten counts were recorded for this clonotype. The chain couples TRBV12-3 or TRBV12-4 to TRBJ2-1; 9 bases align to TRBD2. V dropped 7 bases and J dropped 6; count of bases not matched to a gene: 7. This CDR3 region has 14 residues. In DNA form, the CDR3 reads TGTGCCAGCACCCAAGCGGGAGGTCTCAATGAGCAGTTCTTC. Protein product: CASTQAGGLNEQFF.

The V call is TRBV6-6, the J call TRBJ1-1; TRBD1 might be the D (6 bases). Germline CDR1 reads MNHNY; CDR2 reads SVGAGI (reference sequence). The V end was cut by 5 bases, the J end by 4 bases, with 11 bases between. CDR3 size: 13 residues. The CDR3 DNA reads TGTGCCAGCAGTGACAGGTTCAGCACTGAAGCTTTCTTT. It encodes CASSDRFSTEAFF.

This clonotype was seen ten or more times. The chain recombines TRBV4-3 with TRBJ2-3; a weak D match, TRBD1 (5 bases). V was pared by 0 bases and J by 8 bases, with 18 bases between. Per the germline V gene, CDR1 is LGHNA and CDR2 is YSLEER. This CDR3 has 16 residues. The CDR3 reads CASSQDYPAVGLTQYF. The CDR3 nucleotides are TGCGCCAGCAGCCAAGATTATCCGGCGGTGGGGCTTACGCAGTATTTT.

A remark on this clonotype: A junction end diverges from the germline sequence, so it may reflect a read error. J is TRBJ2-1 and V is TRBV5-1, with D unclear. Germline values: CDR1 SGHRS, CDR2 YFSETQ. The CDR3 is made up of 13 amino acids. The chain's CDR3 is CVSSLVLGNEQFF. The CDR3 coding sequence is TGCGTCAGCAGCTTGGTGTTGGGCAATGAGCAGTTCTTC.

This clonotype showed up just a few times. The rearrangement links TRBV29-1 to TRBJ2-7; a weak D match, TRBD1 (6 bases). The V end lost 3 bases, the J end lost 7 bases, and 16 bases lay between the germline ends. The germline V gene has CDR1 SQVTM and CDR2 ANQGSEA. The CDR3 has 13 residues. The CDR3 region has the DNA TGCAGCGTTGATCTAAAGGGGGTCGGGGAGCAGTACTTC. Protein: CSVDLKGVGEQYF.

The chain joins TRBV5-5 to TRBJ2-4; unclear D gene. In germline, CDR1 is SGHKS, CDR2 YYEKEE (reference sequence). The CDR3 length is 12 residues. The germline V and J ends were trimmed by 0 bases and 7 bases, with 5 bases remaining between them. The CDR3 coding sequence is TGTGCCAGCAGCTTGGCAATCAACATTCAGTACTTC. Its protein product is CASSLAINIQYF.

In regard to this clonotype: One base away lies a much larger clone, so this may be a sequencing read error. The final CDR3 position lacks the conserved phenylalanine or tryptophan, pointing to a likely read error. J is TRBJ2-4 and V is TRBV6-2 or TRBV6-3; D is possibly TRBD1 (6 bases). The germline V gene has CDR1 MNHEY and CDR2 SVGEGT. The CDR3 is made up of 15 amino acids. The ends were cut back, 2 bases at V and 7 bases at J, with 15 bases in the middle. The CDR3 nucleotides are TGTGCCAGCAGTTACCGGCAGGGGTTGATGAACATTCAGTACTAC. Encoded protein: CASSYRQGLMNIQYY.

This clonotype has just a few counts. This chain connects TRBV4-2 to TRBJ1-2, with D perhaps TRBD1 (5 bases). Trimming removed 7 bases from V and 2 bases from J, with 14 bases in between. CDR3 length: 14 amino acids. The V gene's germline CDR1 is LGHNA and CDR2 YNFKEQ. CDR3 loop: CASNQFPGNYGYTF. The CDR3 nucleotides read TGTGCCAGCAACCAGTTTCCAGGGAACTATGGCTACACCTTC.

With respect to this clonotype: The junction and the germline gene differ at one end; a read error may be behind it. This rearrangement joins TRBV29-1 to TRBJ2-1; possible D gene TRBD2, 5 bases. Germline-derived CDR1 and CDR2 are SQVTM and ANQGSEA. The CDR3 runs to 15 residues. The CDR3 is CSVLGWEPPYNEQFF. DNA for the CDR3: TGCAGCGTTTTGGGGTGGGAGCCGCCCTACAATGAGCAATTCTTC.

This clonotype was picked up a small number of times. In DNA, the CDR3 is TGTGCCAGCAGCAGCGAGGACAGTCCTGGAAACACCATATATTTT. As protein: CASSSEDSPGNTIYF. The chain is built from TRBV5-4 and TRBJ1-3; maybe TRBD1 (6 bases). The CDR3 consists of 15 residues. Germline CDR1 and CDR2: SGHNT and YYREEE (reference sequence). Between the trimmed V and J ends, which lost 4 bases and 2 bases, there was a span of 13 bases.

As for this clonotype: As the CDR3 is not closed by the conserved phenylalanine or tryptophan, this likely results from a read error. The genes are TRBV6-5 and TRBJ1-2; D is possibly TRBD1 (6 bases). This CDR3 has 17 amino acids. V was clipped by 8 bases and J by 7 bases, with 29 bases between them. The germline CDR1 and CDR2 sequences are MNHEY and SVGAGI. The CDR3 loop reads CASSGLGASRAGSGYTL. For the CDR3, the DNA is TGTGCCAGCTCTGGTTTGGGGGCCTCAAGGGCCGGGTCTGGCTACACCTTG.

By share, this clonotype ranks as medium-sized. The chain is built from TRBV6-6 and TRBJ1-5, with D maybe TRBD1 (5 bases). Per germline, CDR1 MNHNY and CDR2 SVGAGI (reference sequence). Trimming stripped 8 bases from V and 2 bases from J, with 13 bases between. CDR3 length: 14 residues. In nucleotides, the CDR3 is TGTGCCAGCCAGGGAGGGTTTGGCAATCAGCCCCAGCATTTT. Its translation is CASQGGFGNQPQHF.

As concerns this clonotype: A much larger clone lies a single base off, so this may be a read error. V gene TRBV29-1 combines with J gene TRBJ1-2, with D uncertain. This CDR3 spans 11 amino acids. The V end was cut by 7 bases, the J end by 5 bases, with 11 bases between. Germline CDR1 is SQVTM and CDR2 is ANQGSEA. CDR3 coding DNA: TGCAGCGATATCTCCTGGTATGGCTACACCTTC. Protein sequence: CSDISWYGYTF.

Turning to this clonotype: A read error may produce the germline difference seen at one junction end. V usage is TRBV12-3 or TRBV12-4 and J usage is TRBJ1-2; tentatively, D is TRBD1 (6 bases). The CDR3 is 14 residues long. The CDR3 DNA sequence: TGTGCCAGCAGCTTAGGGGGATCAAAGGCGGGCTACACCTTC. Translating it yields CASSLGGSKAGYTF.

About this clonotype itself: The junction departs from the called germline gene at one end, perhaps through a read error. The genes are TRBV29-1 and TRBJ2-1; D tentatively reads TRBD1 or TRBD2 (5 bases each). Per the germline V gene, CDR1 is SQVTM and CDR2 is ANQGSEA. The CDR3 has 12 amino acids. CDR3 nucleotide sequence: TGCAGCGTTGAAGAAAGGGGACGGGACCAGTCCTTC. This encodes CSVEERGRDQSF.

The V gene is TRBV11-2, the J gene TRBJ2-1; D unresolved. From germline, CDR1 is SGHAT and CDR2 FQNNGV. The CDR3 totals 13 residues. CDR3 bases: TGTGATAGCAGCTACAACTTTAGGAATGAGCAGTTCTTC. Amino acids: CDSSYNFRNEQFF.

In its sample, this clonotype was seen a few times. The genes are TRBV12-3 or TRBV12-4 and TRBJ2-2, with D possibly TRBD1 on 5 matching bases. This CDR3 spans 13 amino acids. V was shortened by 7 bases and J by 8 bases, with 14 bases between the two germline ends. CDR3 sequence: CASIPTDVGELFF. CDR3 DNA: TGTGCCAGCATTCCGACAGACGTTGGGGAGCTGTTTTTT.

This clonotype was found once. V is TRBV6-1 and J is TRBJ2-5, with D possibly matching TRBD2 (6 bases). Per the germline V gene, CDR1 is MNHNS and CDR2 is SASEGT. Between the trimmed V and J ends, which lost 5 bases and 4 bases, there was a span of 20 bases. This CDR3 contains 16 residues. CDR3 DNA sequence: TGTGCCAGCAGTCGACTTACCGTGACTAGTATAGAGACCCAGTACTTC. It specifies CASSRLTVTSIETQYF.

The rearrangement uses TRBV7-8 and TRBJ1-6; D gene ambiguous. CDR3 length: 16 amino acids. Germline CDR1 SGHVS, CDR2 FQNEAQ. The V end lost 2 bases, the J end lost 4 bases, and 12 bases lay between the germline ends. CDR3 residues: CASSLWADGYNSPLHF. In DNA form, the CDR3 reads TGTGCCAGCAGCTTATGGGCAGACGGATATAATTCACCCCTCCACTTT. Full variable domain (missing parts from reference TRBV7-8 and TRBJ1-6): GAGVSQSPRYKVAKRGQDVALRCDPISGHVSLFWYQQALGQGPEFLTYFQNEAQLDKSGLPSDRFFAERPEGSVSTLKIQRTQQEDSAVYLCASSLWADGYNSPLHFGNGTRLTVT.

The rearrangement joins TRBV6-5 to TRBJ2-5; 7 nucleotides line up with TRBD2. Germline-derived CDR1 and CDR2 are MNHEY and SVGAGI. V shed 6 bases and J 11 bases; nucleotides not matched to a gene: 21. CDR3 length equals 16 residues. The DNA for the CDR3 is TGTGCCAGCAGGAGAGGAGGCGGGAGTGGCTCCTACGGGCAGTACTTC. It codes for CASRRGGGSGSYGQYF.